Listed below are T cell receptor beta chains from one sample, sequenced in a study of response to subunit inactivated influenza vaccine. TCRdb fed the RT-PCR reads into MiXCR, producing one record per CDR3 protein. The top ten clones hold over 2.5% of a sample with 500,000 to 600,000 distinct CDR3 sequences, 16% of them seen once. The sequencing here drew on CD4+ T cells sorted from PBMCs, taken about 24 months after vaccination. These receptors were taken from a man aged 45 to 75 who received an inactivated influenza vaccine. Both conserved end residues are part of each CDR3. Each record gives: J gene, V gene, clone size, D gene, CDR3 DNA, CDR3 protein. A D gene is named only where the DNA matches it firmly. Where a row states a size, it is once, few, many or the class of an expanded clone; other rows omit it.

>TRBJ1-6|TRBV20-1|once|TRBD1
TGCAGTGCTAGGGAGGACAGGGGGAATTCACCCCTCCACTTT
CSAREDRGNSPLHF
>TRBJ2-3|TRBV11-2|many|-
TGTGCCAGCAGCTTAGGAAGTAGGACAGATACGCAGTATTTT
CASSLGSRTDTQYF
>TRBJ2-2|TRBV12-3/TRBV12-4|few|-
TGTGCCAGCATCCAAAGAGGGTGGAACACCGGGGAGCTGTTTTTT
CASIQRGWNTGELFF
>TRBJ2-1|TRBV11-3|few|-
TGTGCCAGCAGCTCATCAGGGTTAAATGAGCAGTTCTTC
CASSSSGLNEQFF
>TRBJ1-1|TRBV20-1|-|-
TGCAGTGCTAGTACCAGGGAAGCTTTCTTT
CSASTREAFF
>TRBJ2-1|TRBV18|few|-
TGTGCCAGCTCACTGTCGAGGTCCGGGTACCCAGGCTTC
CASSLSRSGYPGF
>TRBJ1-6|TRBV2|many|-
TGTGCCAGCTGTCGCTGGTCCTATAATTCACCCCTCCACTTT
CASCRWSYNSPLHF
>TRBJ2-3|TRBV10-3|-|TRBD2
TGTGCCAGTATAGCGGGGAGCACAGATACGCAGTATTTT
CASIAGSTDTQYF
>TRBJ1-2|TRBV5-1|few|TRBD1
TGCGCCAGCAGCTTGAGACCAGGGGGCCTGATTGGAGACTATGGCTACACCTTC
CASSLRPGGLIGDYGYTF
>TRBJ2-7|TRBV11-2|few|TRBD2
TGTGCCAGCAGCCACCCTCGACTAAGCGGGGGAGTCGGGGCCTACGAGCAGTACTTC
CASSHPRLSGGVGAYEQYF
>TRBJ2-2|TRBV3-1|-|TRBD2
TGTGCCAGCAGCCAAGTAGCGGGAGCAGGTACCGGGGAGCTGTTTTTT
CASSQVAGAGTGELFF
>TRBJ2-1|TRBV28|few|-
TGTGCCAGCAGCCCCTCCCGGCTACTCTACAATGAGCAGTTCTTC
CASSPSRLLYNEQFF
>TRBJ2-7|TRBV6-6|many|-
TGTGCCAGCAGTACGGGTCTCGAGCAGTACTTC
CASSTGLEQYF
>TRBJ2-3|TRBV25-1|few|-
TGTGCCAGCAGTGAGGGTCTAGGAGCGCAGTATTTT
CASSEGLGAQYF
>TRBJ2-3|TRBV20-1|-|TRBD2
TGCAGTGCTAGGCCCGGGGGGGGTACGCAGTATTTT
CSARPGGGTQYF
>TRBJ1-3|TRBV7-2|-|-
TGTGCCAGCAGCTTAGTCCGGGGAAACACCATATATTTT
CASSLVRGNTIYF
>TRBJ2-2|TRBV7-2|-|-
TGTGCCAGCAGCCAGGGACGGGCGGCCGGGGAGCTGTTTTTT
CASSQGRAAGELFF
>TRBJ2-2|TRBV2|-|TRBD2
TGTGCCAGCACCCCGCTAGCGGGGGGAGCCGGGGAGCTGTTTTTT
CASTPLAGGAGELFF
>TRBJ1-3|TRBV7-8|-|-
TGTGCCAGCAGCTTAGAGCTAGGGGCTGGAAACACCATATATTTT
CASSLELGAGNTIYF
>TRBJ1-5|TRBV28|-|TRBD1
TGTGCCAGCAGTTCTCGGGACAGGGAGGGTCAGCCCCAGCATTTT
CASSSRDREGQPQHF
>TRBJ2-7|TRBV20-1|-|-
TGCAGTGCAACCCCGAAATGGGCCTACGAGCAGTACTTC
CSATPKWAYEQYF
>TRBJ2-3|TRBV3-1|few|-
TGTGCCAGCAGTTTTTCCGGGGCGATTAGCACAGATACGCAGTATTTT
CASSFSGAISTDTQYF
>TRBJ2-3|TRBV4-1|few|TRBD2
TGCGCCAGCAGCCAAGATCCAGCGGGGGTGGCAGATACGCAGTATTTT
CASSQDPAGVADTQYF
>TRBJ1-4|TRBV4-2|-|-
TGTGCCAGCAGCCAAGAAAGGGCGGGTGCTAATGAAAAACTGTTTTTT
CASSQERAGANEKLFF
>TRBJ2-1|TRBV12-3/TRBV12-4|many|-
TGTGCCAGCAGCCCAGACCCCGGAGGGTCCTACAATGAGCAGTTCTTC
CASSPDPGGSYNEQFF
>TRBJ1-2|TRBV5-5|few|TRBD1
TGTGCCAGCAGCGATCGGACAGGTTATGGCTACACCTTC
CASSDRTGYGYTF
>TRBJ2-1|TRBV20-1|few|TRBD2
TGCAGTGCGCCCGGGAGGAATCCCTACAATGAGCAGTTCTTC
CSAPGRNPYNEQFF
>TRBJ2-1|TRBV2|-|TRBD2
TGTGCCAGCAGTCGTCTCGGGACTAGCACCGATGAGCAGTTCTTC
CASSRLGTSTDEQFF
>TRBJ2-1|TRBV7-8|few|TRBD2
TGTGCCAGCAGCTTAGTCGGAGGGACTAGCGGGAGTATCAGGGAGCAGTTCTTC
CASSLVGGTSGSIREQFF
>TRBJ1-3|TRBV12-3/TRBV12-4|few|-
TGTGCTCGGAGTCCTGGAAACACCATATATTTT
CARSPGNTIYF
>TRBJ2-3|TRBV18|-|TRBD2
TGTGCCAGCTCACCGACCGGGACTAGCGGAATACCCACAGATACGCAGTATTTT
CASSPTGTSGIPTDTQYF
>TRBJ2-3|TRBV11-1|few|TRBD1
TGTGCCAGCAGCAATAGCCCCGGGACAGGGAGCACAGATACGCAGTATTTT
CASSNSPGTGSTDTQYF
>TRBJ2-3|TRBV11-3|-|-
TGTGCCAGCAGCTTAGATCGAGGGGGGGGAGATACGCAGTATTTT
CASSLDRGGGDTQYF
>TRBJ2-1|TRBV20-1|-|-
TGCAGTGCTAGAACGGAGAGGTGGAATGAGCAGTTCTTC
CSARTERWNEQFF
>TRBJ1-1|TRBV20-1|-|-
TGCAGTGCTAGAGGGTCTACGGGGCGGAGTGAAGCTTTCTTT
CSARGSTGRSEAFF
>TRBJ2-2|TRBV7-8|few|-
TGTGCCAGCAGCTTCCGTGTATTAATCACCGGGGAGCTGTTTTTT
CASSFRVLITGELFF
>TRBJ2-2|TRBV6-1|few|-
TGTGCCAGCAGGGAACCAGGGCGGGCGGTTACCGGGGAGCTGTTTTTT
CASREPGRAVTGELFF
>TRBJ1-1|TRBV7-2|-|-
TGTGCCAGCAGCCCCCTAACGGGATTTGAAGCTTTCTTT
CASSPLTGFEAFF
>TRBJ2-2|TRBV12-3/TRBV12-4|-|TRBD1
TGTGCCAGCAGTTTCCGGACAGGGGGGTACGGGGAGCTGTTTTTT
CASSFRTGGYGELFF
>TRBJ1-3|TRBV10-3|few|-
TGTGCCATCAGTGCTGGACAGCACTCTGGAAACACCATATATTTT
CAISAGQHSGNTIYF
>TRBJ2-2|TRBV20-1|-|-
TGCAGTGCTAGAGACCCCCGTGGACCCGGGGAGCTGTTTTTT
CSARDPRGPGELFF
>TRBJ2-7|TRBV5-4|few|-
TGTGCCAGCAGCTTGGGTCCAGGGCCGAACTACGAGCAGTACTTC
CASSLGPGPNYEQYF
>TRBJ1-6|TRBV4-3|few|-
TGCGCCAGCAGCCACTTAAACAGGGATTCACCCCTCCACTTT
CASSHLNRDSPLHF